The rows below give T cell receptor beta chains drawn from one sample of a study of post-analysis software for immune sequencing data. TCRdb passed the PCR reads through MiXCR, listing each CDR3 protein once. The table shows approximately 360,000 distinct CDR3 sequences, with approximately 38% occurring only once. Sequencing was performed on blood. These receptors all come from a girl between 5 and 17 years old with multiple sclerosis. CDR3s include the opening cysteine and the closing phenylalanine or tryptophan. The D gene is left open where the match is weak. The size field is filled for only some rows; it gives once, few, many or a size class.

J gene: TRBJ2-7; V gene: TRBV10-3; clone size: NA; D gene: NA; CDR3 DNA: TGTGCCATCAGACCAACAGGATCCTACGAGCAGTACTTC; CDR3 protein: CAIRPTGSYEQYF
J gene: TRBJ2-3; V gene: TRBV7-3; clone size: NA; D gene: TRBD1; CDR3 DNA: TGTGCCAGCAGCATCCAGGGGGCATCCGATACGCAGTATTTT; CDR3 protein: CASSIQGASDTQYF
J gene: TRBJ2-1; V gene: TRBV6-1; clone size: NA; D gene: NA; CDR3 DNA: TGTGCCAGCAGTGTCCATGAAGGACTTTCCTACAATGAGCAGTTCTTC; CDR3 protein: CASSVHEGLSYNEQFF
J gene: TRBJ2-1; V gene: TRBV27; clone size: NA; D gene: TRBD1; CDR3 DNA: TGTGCCAGCATCCAGAGAACAGGGGGCTTATACAATGAGCAGTTCTTC; CDR3 protein: CASIQRTGGLYNEQFF
J gene: TRBJ2-7; V gene: TRBV20-1; clone size: NA; D gene: TRBD1; CDR3 DNA: TGCAGTGCTGATACAGGGAACAGGGGAAAGGCCTACGAGCAGTACTTC; CDR3 protein: CSADTGNRGKAYEQYF
J gene: TRBJ1-2; V gene: TRBV6-5; clone size: NA; D gene: NA; CDR3 DNA: TGTGCCAGCAGTTACTCGAGCAGGGACTATGGCTACACCTTC; CDR3 protein: CASSYSSRDYGYTF
J gene: TRBJ2-3; V gene: TRBV7-3; clone size: NA; D gene: TRBD2; CDR3 DNA: TGTGCCAGCAGCCCCAGCCGCGGGACTAGCGGGGGTGATACGCAGTATTTT; CDR3 protein: CASSPSRGTSGGDTQYF
J gene: TRBJ2-3; V gene: TRBV7-9; clone size: NA; D gene: NA; CDR3 DNA: TGTGCCAGCAGCTTAGCGGGCGGGGAGAGCACAGATACGCAGTATTTT; CDR3 protein: CASSLAGGESTDTQYF
J gene: TRBJ2-2; V gene: TRBV7-2; clone size: NA; D gene: TRBD1; CDR3 DNA: TGTGCCAGCAGCACAGGGGGCGGGAACACCGGGGAGCTGTTTTTT; CDR3 protein: CASSTGGGNTGELFF
J gene: TRBJ2-7; V gene: TRBV4-1; clone size: few; D gene: NA; CDR3 DNA: TGCGCCAGCAGCCAACCGTCTCACGAGCAGTACTTC; CDR3 protein: CASSQPSHEQYF
J gene: TRBJ1-6; V gene: TRBV14; clone size: NA; D gene: NA; CDR3 DNA: TGTGCCAGCAGACACGGGGGAGGGGCCGATAATTCACCCCTCCACTTT; CDR3 protein: CASRHGGGADNSPLHF
J gene: TRBJ2-7; V gene: TRBV6-1; clone size: once; D gene: NA; CDR3 DNA: TGTGCCAGCAGTGAAGGGGATGCCTACGAGCAGTACTTC; CDR3 protein: CASSEGDAYEQYF
J gene: TRBJ1-1; V gene: TRBV7-9; clone size: NA; D gene: NA; CDR3 DNA: TGTGCCAGCAGCTTAGAGACCGGGGACACTGAAGCTTTCTTT; CDR3 protein: CASSLETGDTEAFF
J gene: TRBJ2-3; V gene: TRBV7-9; clone size: few; D gene: NA; CDR3 DNA: TGTGCCAGCAGCTCCCCGGGCCGCACAGATACGCAGTATTTT; CDR3 protein: CASSSPGRTDTQYF
J gene: TRBJ2-7; V gene: TRBV29-1; clone size: NA; D gene: NA; CDR3 DNA: TGCAGCGTACCGGGACTGAACCCCTACGAGCAGTACTTC; CDR3 protein: CSVPGLNPYEQYF
J gene: TRBJ1-2; V gene: TRBV9; clone size: NA; D gene: NA; CDR3 DNA: TGTGCCAGCAGCGTGGGACGGGGCAACTATGGCTACACCTTC; CDR3 protein: CASSVGRGNYGYTF
J gene: TRBJ2-7; V gene: TRBV20-1; clone size: NA; D gene: NA; CDR3 DNA: TGCAGTGCTAGAGACGGGCGGACACTTAACTACGAGCAGTACTTC; CDR3 protein: CSARDGRTLNYEQYF
J gene: TRBJ2-1; V gene: TRBV4-1; clone size: NA; D gene: TRBD2; CDR3 DNA: TGCGCCAGCAGCCAAGGGGTAAGCGGGGGGGACGAGCAGTTCTTC; CDR3 protein: CASSQGVSGGDEQFF
J gene: TRBJ2-7; V gene: TRBV6-4; clone size: many; D gene: NA; CDR3 DNA: TGTGCCAGGCAGGCAGCAGGCGAGCAGTACTTC; CDR3 protein: CARQAAGEQYF
J gene: TRBJ1-2; V gene: TRBV7-9; clone size: few; D gene: NA; CDR3 DNA: TGTGCCAGCAGCTTAGCTGTTCTCAACTATGGCTACACCTTC; CDR3 protein: CASSLAVLNYGYTF
J gene: TRBJ2-1; V gene: TRBV29-1; clone size: NA; D gene: TRBD2; CDR3 DNA: TGCAGCGTTGCAAGCGGGGGGGGTTACAATGAGCAGTTCTTC; CDR3 protein: CSVASGGGYNEQFF
J gene: TRBJ1-1; V gene: TRBV20-1; clone size: once; D gene: TRBD1; CDR3 DNA: TGCAGTGCTCAACAGGGGATGAACACTGAAGCTTTCTTT; CDR3 protein: CSAQQGMNTEAFF